A single sample gave rise to the 19 T cell receptor beta chains below, sequenced in a study of T-cell memory formation after mild COVID-19. TCRdb re-called the 5' RACE reads with MiXCR, one entry per CDR3 protein. The sample yields fewer than 140,000 distinct CDR3 sequences, around 15% seen once. Input material: PBMCs or a T cell subset sorted from them (not recorded which). These receptors originate from an adult woman who had mild COVID-19 (a few samples of this study predate the infection). Cell type and time point are not known.

The sample holds many counts of this clonotype. The rearrangement uses TRBV7-9 and TRBJ2-1, with unresolved D. Germline-derived CDR1 and CDR2 are SEHNR and FQNEAQ (reference sequence). Deletions cut 1 base from V and 5 bases from J, with 6 bases between. CDR3 length equals 13 residues. In nucleotides, the CDR3 is TGTGCCAGCAGCTTAGTAGGGAACAATGAGCAGTTCTTC. Translation gives CASSLVGNNEQFF.

This clonotype showed up just a few times. The chain links TRBV5-6 to TRBJ2-1; tentative D call: TRBD1 (5 bases). This CDR3 is built from 17 residues. The germline CDR1 and CDR2 sequences are SGHDT and YYEEEE. The V and J ends lost 2 bases and 8 bases respectively, with 23 bases between them. The chain's CDR3 is CASSFNVPRVVRDEQFF. The CDR3 bases are TGTGCCAGCAGCTTCAACGTCCCCAGGGTTGTCCGGGATGAGCAGTTCTTC.

This clonotype was seen only a few times. The chain links TRBV10-3 to TRBJ2-5; D gene ambiguous. V was cut by 0 bases and J by 5 bases, with 1 base left in between. This CDR3 is 11 amino acids long. Germline V gene data show CDR1 as ENHRY and CDR2 as SYGVKD. The CDR3 loop is CAISESETQYF. In nucleotides, the CDR3 is TGTGCCATCAGTGAGTCGGAGACCCAGTACTTC.

The CDR3 DNA reads as TGTGCCAGCAGTGTCAGGGATGGGGCCTACGAGCAGTACTTC. Translating it yields CASSVRDGAYEQYF. The genes are TRBV12-3 or TRBV12-4 and TRBJ2-7; D is perhaps TRBD1 (5 bases). This CDR3 spans 14 amino acids. Trimming removed 5 bases at V and 2 bases at J, with 13 bases between.

This clonotype came up a few times. This chain joins TRBV7-9 and TRBJ1-2; TRBD1 might be the D (6 bases). There are 13 residues in the CDR3. The V gene lost 4 bases and the J gene lost 4 bases, with 10 bases spanning the gap. Per germline, CDR1 SEHNR and CDR2 FQNEAQ (reference sequence). The CDR3 loop reads CASSSDSLYGYTF. Here the CDR3 DNA reads TGTGCCAGCAGCTCGGACAGCCTCTATGGCTACACCTTC.

This clonotype was found a few times. The chain couples TRBV3-1 to TRBJ2-1; D remains ambiguous. CDR1 is LGHDT, CDR2 YNNKEL, per germline (reference sequence). V lost 3 bases to trimming and J lost 0 bases, with 9 bases between them. The CDR3 runs 15 residues. The CDR3 DNA reads as TGTGCCAGCAGCCATTCCCGACGCTCCTACAATGAGCAGTTCTTC. It yields the protein CASSHSRRSYNEQFF.

This clonotype was recorded a few times. The chain carries TRBV7-6 and TRBJ2-5; 8 nucleotides agree with TRBD1. The length of the CDR3 is 15 residues. The V and J ends lost 5 bases and 1 base, in that order; junction bases with no gene match: 6. Germline-derived CDR1 and CDR2 are SGHVS and FNYEAQ. CDR3 amino acids: CASSDDRGFQETQYF. The CDR3 DNA follows: TGTGCCAGCAGCGACGACAGGGGATTCCAAGAGACCCAGTACTTC.

The chain links TRBV15 to TRBJ2-3; possible D gene TRBD1, 6 bases. Trimming stripped 0 bases from V and 6 bases from J, with 7 bases between. CDR3 size: 13 residues. In germline, CDR1 is LNHNV, CDR2 YYDKDF (reference sequence). The CDR3 DNA follows: TGTGCCACCAGCAGAGACAGGGGTGATACGCAGTATTTT. Translated, it gives CATSRDRGDTQYF.

V is TRBV7-6 and J is TRBJ2-7; the match to TRBD2 covers 10 bases. V dropped 4 bases and J dropped 0; count of bases not matched to a gene: 6. This CDR3 contains 16 residues. Germline V gives CDR1 SGHVS, CDR2 FNYEAQ. DNA for the CDR3: TGTGCCAGCAGCTACTCCGGACTAGCGGACTCCTACGAGCAGTACTTC. It specifies CASSYSGLADSYEQYF.

The V call is TRBV6-1, the J call TRBJ1-6; possibly TRBD1 for D (6 bases). The CDR3 sequence is 16 residues long. V was clipped by 0 bases and J by 9 bases, with 15 bases between them. CDR1 is MNHNS, CDR2 SASEGT, per germline. CDR3 in amino acids: CASSEAVSAGVSPLHF. The CDR3 DNA sequence: TGTGCCAGCAGTGAAGCAGTCTCGGCAGGGGTTTCACCCCTCCACTTT.

This clonotype was recorded only once. V gene TRBV4-1 combines with J gene TRBJ2-7, with D uncertain. V dropped 0 bases and J dropped 3 bases, with 18 bases sitting between them. The germline V gene has CDR1 MGHRA and CDR2 YSYEKL. This CDR3 contains 17 residues. CDR3 region: CASSQDLERTYIYEQYF. As DNA, the CDR3 is TGCGCCAGCAGCCAAGATCTAGAAAGGACCTATATCTACGAGCAGTACTTC.

This clonotype was seen more than once but under ten times. The V gene is TRBV4-1, the J gene TRBJ2-7, with TRBD2 identical over 9 bases. The CDR3 is made up of 15 amino acids. The J segment lost 5 bases and the V segment lost 4 bases, leaving 9 bases of the junction unmatched. CDR1 is MGHRA, CDR2 YSYEKL, per germline. CDR3 in amino acids: CASSPVSGGLDEQYF. DNA of the CDR3: TGCGCCAGCAGCCCTGTTAGCGGGGGTCTGGACGAGCAGTACTTC.

This clonotype turned up a few times. The rearrangement uses TRBV7-9 and TRBJ2-5; unclear D gene. V was clipped by 5 bases and J by 4 bases, with 8 bases between them. Germline CDR1 and CDR2: SEHNR and FQNEAQ (reference sequence). The CDR3 consists of 12 residues. The CDR3 DNA reads as TGTGCCAGCAGCCCCGAAGGAGAGACCCAGTACTTC. This encodes CASSPEGETQYF.

The chain recombines TRBV5-1 with TRBJ2-1; D possibly corresponds to TRBD2 (5 bases). This CDR3 is built from 12 residues. Germline V gene lookup returns CDR1 SGHRS and CDR2 YFSETQ. Trimming cost V 1 base and J 9 bases, with 8 bases left between them. The CDR3 DNA sequence: TGCGCCAGCAGCTTGAACGAGGGTGAGCAGTTCTTC. It specifies CASSLNEGEQFF.

This clonotype was picked up many times. The V call is TRBV28, the J call TRBJ2-2, with D unclear. The CDR3 is 12 amino acids. Deletions cut 3 bases from V and 6 bases from J, with 5 bases between. Germline-derived CDR1 and CDR2 are MDHEN and SYDVKM. In DNA form, the CDR3 reads TGTGCCAGCAGTTTGGGCGCCGGGGAGCTGTTTTTT. Amino acid sequence: CASSLGAGELFF.

V and J are TRBV12-3 or TRBV12-4 and TRBJ2-7; TRBD1 or TRBD2 may be the D gene (5 bases each). The V gene lost 1 base and the J gene lost 1 base, with 11 bases spanning the gap. The CDR3 sequence is 15 residues long. DNA for the CDR3: TGTGCCAGCAGTTTAGGTAGGGGACGGTCCTACGAGCAGTACTTC. Its protein is CASSLGRGRSYEQYF.

CDR3 amino acids: CASSWDRGAGELFF. CDR3 coding DNA: TGTGCCAGCAGTTGGGACAGGGGCGCCGGGGAGCTGTTTTTT. The chain combines TRBV6-2 or TRBV6-3 with TRBJ2-2; 10 bases line up with TRBD1. V lost 4 bases to trimming and J lost 6 bases; unmatched junction nucleotides: 2. CDR1 is MNHEY and CDR2 is SVGEGT in the germline V gene. CDR3 length equals 14 residues.

V gene TRBV4-1 combines with J gene TRBJ2-2; TRBD2 agrees at 11 bases. From germline, CDR1 is MGHRA and CDR2 YSYEKL. The CDR3 consists of 16 residues. The junction had 6 bases not matched to a gene; V was cut back by 4 bases and J by 5 bases. Written as DNA, the CDR3 is TGCGCCAGCAGCCCCCCTTTAGCGGGGGGGACCGGGGAGCTGTTTTTT. Translating it yields CASSPPLAGGTGELFF.

This clonotype was counted only a few times. The CDR3 bases are TGTGCCAGCACCCTAAGGACTAGCGGGGGGGAAGAGCAGTTCTTC. This codes for CASTLRTSGGEEQFF. The V call is TRBV4-2, the J call TRBJ2-1, with 15 bases lining up with TRBD2. The germline V gene encodes CDR1 LGHNA and CDR2 YNFKEQ. With 7 bases clipped from V and 10 bases from J, the junction kept 8 bases outside the gene matches. There are 15 residues in the CDR3.